These T cell receptor beta chains were read from a single sample in a study of blood T cell repertoires in COVID-19. TCRdb keeps only in-frame clones here, not all; method: immunoSEQ multiplex PCR. The data contain about 180,000 clones, approximately 79% of them singletons. The specimen was peripheral blood. The source of these receptors is a woman in her 70s with acute or convalescent COVID-19. Each CDR3 is given with its conserved first and last residue. D genes are given only for firm matches. Where a row states a size, it is once, few, many or the class of an expanded clone; other rows omit it.

D	V	length	size	J	CDR3	DNA
TRBD2	TRBV6-5	13	NA	TRBJ2-1	CASSPSGSYEQFF	TGTGCCAGCAGTCCTAGCGGGAGTTATGAGCAGTTCTTC
NA	TRBV27	14	NA	TRBJ2-2	CASSWGQNTGELFF	TGTGCCAGCAGTTGGGGACAGAACACCGGGGAGCTGTTTTTT
TRBD2	TRBV30	15	NA	TRBJ2-5	CAWSRTSGRTETQYF	TGTGCCTGGAGTCGGACTAGCGGGAGGACGGAGACCCAGTACTTC
TRBD2	TRBV18	15	NA	TRBJ2-1	CASSPRSGTYNEQFF	TGTGCCAGCTCACCACGTAGCGGGACGTACAATGAGCAGTTCTTC
NA	TRBV19	14	NA	TRBJ1-5	CASSRYQGSAAQHF	TGTGCCAGTAGTCGTTACCAGGGTTCCGCGGCCCAGCATTTT
TRBD1	TRBV19	14	NA	TRBJ1-1	CASSTVDRVTEAFF	TGTGCCAGTAGTACAGTGGACAGGGTCACTGAAGCTTTCTTT
TRBD1	TRBV3-1/TRBV3-2	15	NA	TRBJ2-7	CASSSPGTGKEGQYF	TGTGCCAGCAGCTCGCCCGGGACAGGAAAAGAAGGGCAGTACTTC
NA	TRBV29-1	13	few	TRBJ1-1	CSVEAGGGQAAFF	TGCAGCGTTGAAGCTGGTGGGGGACAAGCCGCTTTCTTT
TRBD2	TRBV19	14	few	TRBJ2-4	CASSIRGRGDIQYF	TGTGCCAGTAGTATTCGCGGGAGAGGAGACATTCAGTACTTC
NA	TRBV19	15	NA	TRBJ2-7	CASSIAGAPSYEQYF	TGTGCCAGTAGTATAGCAGGGGCCCCCTCCTACGAGCAGTACTTC
TRBD1	TRBV19	16	NA	TRBJ1-2	CASTRTGGVGHYGYTF	TGTGCCAGTACCCGGACAGGGGGGGTTGGGCACTATGGCTACACCTTC
TRBD2	TRBV13	15	NA	TRBJ2-1	CASSLGSAGGYEQFF	TGTGCCAGCAGCTTGGGATCAGCGGGAGGGTATGAGCAGTTCTTC
NA	TRBV19	15	NA	TRBJ1-2	CASSIGTGLVGGYTF	TGTGCCAGTAGTATAGGCACCGGGTTGGTAGGCGGCTACACCTTC
TRBD1	TRBV2	15	NA	TRBJ1-3	CASSGGQVTGNTIYF	TGTGCCAGCAGTGGGGGACAGGTTACAGGAAACACCATATATTTT
TRBD2	TRBV3-1/TRBV3-2	15	NA	TRBJ2-1	CASSPGLVGNHEQFF	TGTGCCAGCAGCCCCGGACTAGTCGGAAACCATGAGCAGTTCTTC
TRBD2	TRBV7-8	13	NA	TRBJ2-1	CASSTSGGGPQFF	TGTGCCAGCAGTACAAGCGGGGGGGGCCCGCAGTTCTTC
NA	TRBV2	15	NA	TRBJ2-3	CASSVEGQITDTQYF	TGTGCCAGCAGTGTCGAGGGCCAGATCACAGATACGCAGTATTTT
NA	TRBV6-1	16	NA	TRBJ2-7	CASSEVVQVGGDEQYF	TGTGCCAGCAGTGAAGTGGTTCAGGTAGGAGGGGACGAGCAGTACTTC
TRBD2	TRBV7-3	16	NA	TRBJ2-1	CASSLDPGGNYNEQFF	TGTGCCAGCAGCTTAGACCCGGGAGGGAACTACAATGAGCAGTTCTTC
TRBD2	TRBV29-1	16	NA	TRBJ2-2	CSVGSLAGINTGELFF	TGCAGCGTTGGGTCTTTAGCGGGGATAAACACCGGGGAGCTGTTTTTT
NA	TRBV7-3	14	once	TRBJ1-2	CASSLNGGEGGYTF	TGTGCCAGCAGCTTGAACGGCGGGGAAGGTGGCTACACCTTC
TRBD2	TRBV3-1/TRBV3-2	17	NA	TRBJ2-3	CASSQGNSGRPTDTQYF	TGTGCCAGCAGCCAAGGTAATAGCGGGAGGCCCACAGATACGCAGTATTTT
TRBD2	TRBV7-2	15	NA	TRBJ2-1	CASSFVAGGDYEQFF	TGTGCCAGCAGCTTTGTAGCGGGGGGGGATTATGAGCAGTTCTTC
NA	TRBV29-1	14	NA	TRBJ2-2	CSVDYFKNTGELFF	TGCAGCGTTGATTATTTTAAAAACACCGGGGAGCTGTTTTTT
NA	TRBV9	17	NA	TRBJ2-1	CASSVALGNQRSNEQFF	TGTGCCAGCAGCGTAGCTCTAGGCAACCAACGGTCCAATGAGCAGTTCTTC
NA	TRBV5-4	15	NA	TRBJ2-7	CASSSELAMGSEQYF	TGTGCCAGCAGCTCAGAACTAGCAATGGGGAGCGAGCAGTACTTC
TRBD1	TRBV9	14	once	TRBJ1-4	CASSVDRSNEKLFF	TGTGCCAGCAGCGTGGACAGGTCTAATGAAAAACTGTTTTTT
NA	TRBV4-1	17	NA	TRBJ1-5	CASSQLFLQGSNQPQHF	TGCGCCAGCAGCCAGCTTTTCCTTCAGGGAAGCAATCAGCCCCAGCATTTT
TRBD1	TRBV14	15	NA	TRBJ2-7	CASSHPGQGAYEQYF	TGTGCCAGCAGCCACCCGGGACAGGGGGCCTACGAGCAGTACTTC
NA	TRBV10-2	17	NA	TRBJ2-4	CASSESWAYLAKNIQYF	TGCGCCAGCAGTGAGTCCTGGGCGTACCTAGCCAAAAACATTCAGTACTTC
NA	TRBV19	14	NA	TRBJ1-6	CASSNRVRDSPLHF	TGTGCCAGTAGTAACCGGGTCCGAGATTCACCCCTCCACTTT
NA	TRBV18	16	NA	TRBJ1-5	CASSTSTGQSNQPQHF	TGTGCCAGCTCAACGAGCACCGGACAGTCCAATCAGCCCCAGCATTTT
NA	TRBV9	15	NA	TRBJ2-1	CASSFRLGVLDEQFF	TGTGCCAGCAGCTTTAGACTAGGGGTATTGGATGAGCAGTTCTTC
NA	TRBV19	15	many	TRBJ2-7	CASSDKTGRSYEQYF	TGTGCCAGTAGCGATAAGACAGGGAGGTCCTACGAGCAGTACTTC
TRBD1	TRBV2	15	NA	TRBJ1-5	CASRGGDRAGQPQHF	TGTGCCAGCAGGGGGGGGGACAGGGCTGGTCAGCCCCAGCATTTT
NA	TRBV10-3	15	NA	TRBJ1-4	CAISESSAGNEKLFF	TGTGCCATCAGTGAGTCAAGTGCAGGGAATGAAAAACTGTTTTTT
NA	TRBV19	13	NA	TRBJ1-2	CASSTHADYGYTF	TGTGCCAGTAGCACACACGCCGACTATGGCTACACCTTC
TRBD2	TRBV10-3	15	NA	TRBJ2-1	CAISPGTSGYNEQFF	TGTGCCATCAGCCCCGGGACTAGCGGATACAATGAGCAGTTCTTC
TRBD1	TRBV5-8	17	NA	TRBJ1-4	CASSLALNRGLVEKLFF	TGTGCCAGCAGCTTGGCCCTAAACAGGGGGCTTGTAGAAAAACTGTTTTTT
TRBD1	TRBV19	17	NA	TRBJ2-6	CASSNTGGNSGANVLTF	TGTGCCAGTAGCAATACAGGGGGTAACTCTGGGGCCAACGTCCTGACTTTC
TRBD1	TRBV6-1	12	NA	TRBJ1-1	CASSEVDRAAFF	TGTGCCAGCAGTGAAGTGGACAGGGCAGCTTTCTTT
NA	TRBV7-9	17	NA	TRBJ1-5	CASKRGPLFYSNQPQHF	TGTGCCAGCAAGCGGGGGCCGCTGTTTTATAGCAATCAGCCCCAGCATTTT
NA	TRBV19	12	few	TRBJ2-7	CASSTHTYEQYF	TGTGCCAGTAGTACCCATACTTACGAGCAGTACTTC
TRBD2	TRBV24-1	16	NA	TRBJ2-1	CATSALQREAHNEQFF	TGTGCCACCAGTGCGCTACAGCGGGAGGCCCACAATGAGCAGTTCTTC
TRBD1	TRBV2	13	once	TRBJ2-7	CASSKDRTYEQYF	TGTGCCAGCAGTAAGGACAGGACCTACGAGCAGTACTTC
NA	TRBV7-9	13	NA	TRBJ2-1	CASSLLDLNEQFF	TGTGCCAGCAGCTTACTAGATCTCAATGAGCAGTTCTTC
NA	TRBV6-5	14	NA	TRBJ1-2	CASRSSGVNYGYTF	TGTGCCAGCAGATCTTCTGGAGTTAACTATGGCTACACCTTC
NA	TRBV10-3	13	NA	TRBJ1-2	CAISEDSMFGYTF	TGTGCCATCAGTGAGGACAGTATGTTTGGCTACACCTTC
NA	TRBV5-4	14	NA	TRBJ2-2	CASSLAWGDGELFF	TGTGCCAGCAGCTTGGCATGGGGGGACGGGGAGCTGTTTTTT
NA	TRBV24-1	16	once	TRBJ2-3	CATSDSGFSPTDTQYF	TGTGCCACCAGTGATTCCGGGTTTTCACCGACAGATACGCAGTATTTT
TRBD1	TRBV2	15	NA	TRBJ1-6	CASSARPGGNSPLHF	TGTGCCAGCAGCGCCCGGCCAGGGGGTAATTCACCCCTCCACTTT
TRBD2	TRBV13	16	NA	TRBJ2-3	CASSDEATSGRDTQYF	TGTGCCAGCAGCGACGAGGCCACTAGCGGGAGAGATACGCAGTATTTT
TRBD2	TRBV7-2	17	once	TRBJ2-3	CASSFIAGLVSTDTQYF	TGTGCCAGCAGTTTCATTGCGGGACTAGTCTCCACAGATACGCAGTATTTT
NA	TRBV7-2	13	few	TRBJ2-1	CASSLLRGNEQFF	TGTGCCAGCAGCTTATTAAGAGGAAATGAGCAGTTCTTC
TRBD2	TRBV11-2	16	NA	TRBJ2-7	CASSPLKQRGPYEQYF	TGTGCCAGCAGCCCTCTCAAACAGCGGGGCCCCTACGAGCAGTACTTC